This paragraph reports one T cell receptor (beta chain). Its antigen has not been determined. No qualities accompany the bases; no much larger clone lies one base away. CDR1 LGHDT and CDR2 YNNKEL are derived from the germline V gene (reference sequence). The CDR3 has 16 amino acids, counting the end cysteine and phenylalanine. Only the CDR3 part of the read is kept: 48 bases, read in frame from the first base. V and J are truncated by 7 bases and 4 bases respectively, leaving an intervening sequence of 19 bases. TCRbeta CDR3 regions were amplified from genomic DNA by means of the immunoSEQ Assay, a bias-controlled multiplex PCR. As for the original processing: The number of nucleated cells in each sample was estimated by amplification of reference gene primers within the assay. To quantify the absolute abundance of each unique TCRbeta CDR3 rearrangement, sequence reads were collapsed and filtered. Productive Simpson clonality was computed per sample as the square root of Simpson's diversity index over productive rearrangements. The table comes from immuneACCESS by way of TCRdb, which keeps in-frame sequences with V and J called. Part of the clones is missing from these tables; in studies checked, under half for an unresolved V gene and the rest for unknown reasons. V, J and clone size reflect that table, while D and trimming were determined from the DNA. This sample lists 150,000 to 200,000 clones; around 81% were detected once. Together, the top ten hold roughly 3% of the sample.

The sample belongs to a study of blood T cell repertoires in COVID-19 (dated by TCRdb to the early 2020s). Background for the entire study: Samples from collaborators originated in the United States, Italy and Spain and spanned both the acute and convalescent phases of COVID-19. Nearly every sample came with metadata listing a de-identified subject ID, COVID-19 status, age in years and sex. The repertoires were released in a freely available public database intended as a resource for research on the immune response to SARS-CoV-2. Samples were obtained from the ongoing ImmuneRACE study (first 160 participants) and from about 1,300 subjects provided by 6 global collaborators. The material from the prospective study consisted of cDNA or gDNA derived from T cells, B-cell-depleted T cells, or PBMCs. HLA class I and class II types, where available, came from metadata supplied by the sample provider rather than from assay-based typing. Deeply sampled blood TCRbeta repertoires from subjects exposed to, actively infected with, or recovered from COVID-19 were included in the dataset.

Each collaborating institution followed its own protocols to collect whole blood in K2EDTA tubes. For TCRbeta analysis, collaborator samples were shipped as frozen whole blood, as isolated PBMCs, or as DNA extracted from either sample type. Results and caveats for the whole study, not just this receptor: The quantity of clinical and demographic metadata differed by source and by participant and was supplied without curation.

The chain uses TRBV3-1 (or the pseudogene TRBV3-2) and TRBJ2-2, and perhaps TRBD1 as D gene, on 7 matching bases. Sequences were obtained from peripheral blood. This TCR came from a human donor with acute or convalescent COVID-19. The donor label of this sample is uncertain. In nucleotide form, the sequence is TGTGCCAGCACTATGGGTAGGGGGCGGGGCACCGGGGAGCTGTTTTTT. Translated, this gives CASTMGRGRGTGELFF.